This TCR beta chain came from a study of CD8 T cells in ankylosing spondylitis. Study outcomes and limitations: For ankylosing spondylitis blood, a TCR beta motif of 8 or 9 highly homologous variants appeared characteristic. The clones that were linked to disease were reported to be significantly enriched in matched synovial fluid samples from ankylosing spondylitis patients. Those disease-linked clones were CD8+; they were also relatively rare in peripheral blood.

TCRdb ran MiXCR on the 5' RACE reads and lists one entry per CDR3 protein. The data show 300,000 to 350,000 distinct CDR3 sequences, more than 20% seen once. The sample holds a few counts of this clonotype. What it binds is not known. Sequenced: blood, either unsorted or a sorted T cell fraction (not recorded which). The receptor's source is a female donor with ankylosing spondylitis or in good health (not recorded which).

The CDR3 DNA sequence: TGTGCCAGCAGCTCCTGGACTAGCGGGAGGAACGAGCAGTACTTC. Protein sequence: CASSSWTSGRNEQYF. V gene TRBV5-4 combines with J gene TRBJ2-7; 14 nucleotides line up with TRBD2. The V segment lost 3 bases and the J segment 5 bases; nucleotides outside the gene matches: 4. Germline values: CDR1 SGHNT, CDR2 YYREEE (reference sequence). The CDR3 totals 15 residues.